This T cell receptor (beta chain) was identified in a study of cytomegalovirus exposure and HLA in healthy donors. This CDR3 has 13 amino acids. The trim removed 8 bases at V and 6 bases at J, leaving 7 bases unmatched. Germline lookup yields CDR1 WSHSY and CDR2 SAAADI. PCR amplification relied on 60 Vbeta primers (plus 13 Jbeta primers). The method was immunoSEQ multiplex PCR; TCRdb's version includes in-frame clones alone and lacks a portion of them. Here the sample spans more than 150,000 clones, about 79% being singletons. What was sequenced was PBMCs. The chain couples TRBV10-2 to TRBJ1-3; 7 nucleotides line up with TRBD1. The receptor comes from a man aged 18 to 35 in good health and CMV-seronegative. The CDR3 nucleotides read TGCGCCAGCCTTGACAGGGAGACAAACACCATATATTTT. Translated: CASLDRETNTIYF.